Listed below are T cell receptor beta chains from one sample, sequenced in a study of post-analysis software for immune sequencing data. Each CDR3 protein gets one entry after TCRdb re-called the PCR reads with MiXCR. The sample consists of roughly 730,000 distinct CDR3 sequences, about 32% of them appearing once. The specimen was blood. These TCRs come from a girl under 18 with multiple sclerosis. Both conserved end residues are part of each CDR3. A D gene is named only where the DNA matches it firmly. A row's size may be missing; if present it is once, few, many or a size class.

d_call,j_call,v_call,clone_size,cdr3_nt,cdr3_aa
NA,TRBJ1-5,TRBV3-1,few,TGTGCCAGCAGCCAAGCGACTTGGCAGCCCCAGCATTTT,CASSQATWQPQHF
TRBD1,TRBJ2-2,TRBV10-3,few,TGTGCCATCAGCTCGGACAGGGGAGGAAACACCGGGGAGCTGTTTTTT,CAISSDRGGNTGELFF
TRBD1,TRBJ2-3,TRBV4-3,few,TGCGCCAGCAGCCGAGAAGTACAGGGGGCAGATACGCAGTATTTT,CASSREVQGADTQYF
TRBD2,TRBJ2-1,TRBV15,NA,TGTGCCACCAGCAGGGGACTAGCGTCCCGCAATGAGCAGTTCTTC,CATSRGLASRNEQFF
TRBD1,TRBJ1-2,TRBV7-2,few,TGTGCCAGCAGCCCCGGGACAGGGAGATTCTATGGCTACACCTTC,CASSPGTGRFYGYTF
NA,TRBJ2-2,TRBV6-6,NA,TGTGCCAGCACCAGGTTCAGCACCGGGGAGCTGTTTTTT,CASTRFSTGELFF
TRBD1,TRBJ1-6,TRBV20-1,few,TGCAGTGCTAGGCCGGGACAGGAGTATTCACCCCTCCACTTT,CSARPGQEYSPLHF
NA,TRBJ1-6,TRBV7-2,NA,TGTGCCAGCAGCTTAGAATCGGGTTTAGGGAATTCACCCCTCCACTTT,CASSLESGLGNSPLHF
NA,TRBJ2-7,TRBV11-2,few,TGTGCCAGCAGCGGGGTCGGGGGATACTCCTACGAGCAGTACTTC,CASSGVGGYSYEQYF
NA,TRBJ2-5,TRBV5-1,NA,TGCGCTAGCAGCTTGGCCTACAGACAAGAGACCCAGTACTTC,CASSLAYRQETQYF
NA,TRBJ2-1,TRBV14,few,TGTGCCAGCAGCAAAGGGGCGACCCCCTCCGGGGGCGGTGAGCAGTTCTTC,CASSKGATPSGGGEQFF
NA,TRBJ2-5,TRBV7-9,NA,TGTGCCAGCTCCGGGCCAGAGACCCAGTACTTC,CASSGPETQYF
NA,TRBJ1-2,TRBV20-1,NA,TGCAGTTCGGGGGGCCGCAACTATGGCTACACCTTC,CSSGGRNYGYTF
NA,TRBJ2-4,TRBV7-2,few,TGTGCCAGCAGCTTTCGAGAGTACGAAAACATTCAGTACTTC,CASSFREYENIQYF
NA,TRBJ1-1,TRBV5-5,NA,TGTGCCAGCAGCCACCCGGCAGGTGAGGGGAACACTGAAGCTTTCTTT,CASSHPAGEGNTEAFF
NA,TRBJ2-1,TRBV20-1,NA,TGCAGTGCCCCAGCAGGGGGGACCTTCGGGAATGAGCAGTTCTTC,CSAPAGGTFGNEQFF
NA,TRBJ2-1,TRBV4-1,once,TGCGCCAGCAGCCGCACGTGGCGGGACGAAGAATTCGTCTCCTACAATGAGCAGTTCTTC,CASSRTWRDEEFVSYNEQFF
NA,TRBJ2-3,TRBV2,NA,TGTGCCAGCAGGGGACGGACGGATTACGCAGATACGCAGTATTTT,CASRGRTDYADTQYF
TRBD2,TRBJ2-7,TRBV20-1,few,TGCAGTGCTAGAGAGTCCCTAGCGGGAGCAAGACCTTACGAGCAGTACTTC,CSARESLAGARPYEQYF
NA,TRBJ1-4,TRBV6-1,few,TGTGCCAGCACCCCACGCCGGGGGGCGGTTGCAACTAATGAAAAACTGTTTTTT,CASTPRRGAVATNEKLFF
NA,TRBJ2-5,TRBV5-1,few,TGCGCCAGCGGACTCGGCCCTCAAGAGACCCAGTACTTC,CASGLGPQETQYF
NA,TRBJ2-3,TRBV12-3/TRBV12-4,few,TGTGCCAGCAGTTTACCCGTTTCAAGAGTCGGAGATACGCAGTATTTT,CASSLPVSRVGDTQYF
TRBD1,TRBJ1-2,TRBV12-3/TRBV12-4,NA,TGTGCCAGCAGTCCGGACAGGAAAAGAGGCTACACCTTC,CASSPDRKRGYTF
NA,TRBJ1-6,TRBV7-6,few,TGTGCCAGCAGCTTAAAAGGGCCCGGAGGGAATTCACCCCTCCACTTT,CASSLKGPGGNSPLHF
NA,TRBJ1-2,TRBV20-1,once,TGCAGTGCTACCGGGACGACGTATGGCTACACCTTC,CSATGTTYGYTF
NA,TRBJ1-2,TRBV7-2,NA,TGTGCCAGTAGCACTGACAGTAACTACTATGGCTACACCTTC,CASSTDSNYYGYTF
NA,TRBJ1-2,TRBV29-1,NA,TGCAGCGGAGTCTTCGGTAATGGCTACACCTTC,CSGVFGNGYTF
NA,TRBJ2-1,TRBV2,few,TGTGCCAGCAGTCCGTATGTGGGAGCCTTCTCCTACAATGAGCAGTTCTTC,CASSPYVGAFSYNEQFF
NA,TRBJ2-3,TRBV28,few,TGTGCCAGCAGTTTAGTCAGGGCGGGAATAACAGATACGCAGTATTTT,CASSLVRAGITDTQYF
TRBD2,TRBJ2-1,TRBV6-5,NA,TGTGCCAGCTTTCGGCGGGAGGCCTACAATGAGCAGTTCTTC,CASFRREAYNEQFF
NA,TRBJ2-1,TRBV7-2,NA,TGTGCCAGCAGCTCCACTAGGGCGTACCACAATGAGCAGTTCTTC,CASSSTRAYHNEQFF
TRBD2,TRBJ2-6,TRBV7-8,NA,TGTGCCAGCAGCCCCCAGCGGGGAGGGGCCAACGTCCTGACTTTC,CASSPQRGGANVLTF
TRBD2,TRBJ2-7,TRBV20-1,few,TGCAGTGCTAGGGTAAAACTCGGGACTAGCTTTTGGGAGCAGTACTTC,CSARVKLGTSFWEQYF
NA,TRBJ1-2,TRBV27,NA,TGTGCCAGCAGTTTATCGATCGGCAGCTATGGCTACACCTTC,CASSLSIGSYGYTF
TRBD1,TRBJ2-3,TRBV7-2,many,TGTGCCAGCAGCTTATTGTCTGGGATCCGGACAGGCTCTGGGGGTACGCAGTATTTT,CASSLLSGIRTGSGGTQYF
NA,TRBJ2-1,TRBV5-1,once,TGCGCCAGCAGCGAGTCTAGCCTTGAGCAGTTCTTC,CASSESSLEQFF
TRBD1,TRBJ1-1,TRBV9,few,TGTGCCAGCAGCGTGGCGGACAGGGACACTGAAGCTTTCTTT,CASSVADRDTEAFF
NA,TRBJ2-1,TRBV29-1,NA,TGCAGGGGGGGTGAGCAGTTCTTC,CRGGEQFF
TRBD1,TRBJ2-3,TRBV7-2,NA,TGTGCCAGCAGCTTACGGACAGTCAGGGGGTCAGATACGCAGTATTTT,CASSLRTVRGSDTQYF
NA,TRBJ2-3,TRBV5-6,few,TGTGCCAGCAGCTTGGGGCAGGGGTCACGCACAGATACGCAGTATTTT,CASSLGQGSRTDTQYF
NA,TRBJ1-2,TRBV12-3/TRBV12-4,few,TGTGCCAGCAGTCCCCATGGGAGGAGCTATGGCTACACCTTC,CASSPHGRSYGYTF
NA,TRBJ1-5,TRBV6-6,NA,TGTGCCAGCAGTTACCAGCTTAGATATGGCAATCAGCCCCAGCATTTT,CASSYQLRYGNQPQHF
NA,TRBJ1-1,TRBV6-6,NA,TGTGCCCCAAGCCCCGCGACTGAAGCTTTCTTT,CAPSPATEAFF
NA,TRBJ2-3,TRBV12-3/TRBV12-4,NA,TGTGCCAGCAGTCGACTAGGGGGGGCAGCAAATGTGCAGTATTTT,CASSRLGGAANVQYF
NA,TRBJ1-1,TRBV29-1,few,TGCAGCGCCTCGACTGCTATGAACACTGAAGCTTTCTTT,CSASTAMNTEAFF